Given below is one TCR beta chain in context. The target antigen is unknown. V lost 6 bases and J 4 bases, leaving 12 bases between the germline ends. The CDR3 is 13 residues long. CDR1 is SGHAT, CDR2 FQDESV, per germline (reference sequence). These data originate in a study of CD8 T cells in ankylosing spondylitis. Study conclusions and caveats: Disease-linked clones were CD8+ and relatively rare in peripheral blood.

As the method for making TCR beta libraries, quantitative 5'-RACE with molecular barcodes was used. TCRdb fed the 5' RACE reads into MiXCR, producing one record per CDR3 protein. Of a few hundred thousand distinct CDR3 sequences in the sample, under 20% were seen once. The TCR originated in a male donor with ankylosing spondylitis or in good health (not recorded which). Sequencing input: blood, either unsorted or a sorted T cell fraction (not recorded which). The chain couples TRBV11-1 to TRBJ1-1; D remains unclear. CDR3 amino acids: CASSTDGSTEAFF. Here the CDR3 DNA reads TGTGCCAGCAGTACTGACGGGAGCACTGAAGCTTTCTTT. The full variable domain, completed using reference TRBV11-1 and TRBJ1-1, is EAEVAQSPRYKITEKSQAVAFWCDPISGHATLYWYRQILGQGPELLVQFQDESVVDDSQLPKDRFSAERLKGVDSTLKIQPAELGDSAMYLCASSTDGSTEAFFGQGTRLTVV.